Sequencing of this TCR beta chain was carried out in a study of chemoradiotherapy in HPV16-positive cancers. On the study more broadly: A couple of HPV16-positive patients' cells yielded candidate HPV-specific clones and common motifs. Study conclusions and caveats: Only a couple of HPV16-positive patients supplied the functional HPV-specificity definition. During treatment, candidate HPV-specific clones and E7-related motifs expanded in tumor.

Repertoires were sampled repeatedly during chemoradiotherapy. Assay used: immunoSEQ multiplex PCR; TCRdb lists only in-frame clones, some missing. The data hold under 15,000 clones, with about four fifths observed a single time. In regard to this clone: The antigen is not known.

V was pared by 5 bases and J by 5 bases, with 12 bases between. The CDR3 spans 14 residues. Germline V gene data show CDR1 as SNHLY and CDR2 as FYNNEI. The sequence came from a human donor with HPV-associated anogenital cancer. The specimen was collected from a patient who underwent chemoradiotherapy. The rearrangement joins TRBV2 to TRBJ2-2, with D possibly being TRBD1 or TRBD2 (5 bases each). This chain's CDR3 is CASSIEGETGELFF. CDR3 DNA: TGTGCCAGCAGTATAGAAGGGGAGACCGGGGAGCTGTTTTTT.